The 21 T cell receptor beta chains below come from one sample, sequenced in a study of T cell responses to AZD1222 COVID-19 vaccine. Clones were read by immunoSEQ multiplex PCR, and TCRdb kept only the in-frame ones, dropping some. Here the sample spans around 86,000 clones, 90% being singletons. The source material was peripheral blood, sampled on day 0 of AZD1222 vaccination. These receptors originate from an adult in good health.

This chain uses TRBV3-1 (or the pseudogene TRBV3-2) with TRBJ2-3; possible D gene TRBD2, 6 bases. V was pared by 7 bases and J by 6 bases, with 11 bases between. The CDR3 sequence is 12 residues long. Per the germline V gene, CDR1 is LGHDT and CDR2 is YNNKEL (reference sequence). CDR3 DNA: TGTGCCAGCAAAAGCGGGTATGATACGCAGTATTTT. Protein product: CASKSGYDTQYF.

DNA for the CDR3: TGTGCCAGCAGCCCTTGGAGGGCTGAAGCTTTCTTT. Its protein product is CASSPWRAEAFF. V gene TRBV14 combines with J gene TRBJ1-1; D unresolved. This CDR3 has 12 residues. Germline assignment: CDR1 SGHDN and CDR2 FVKESK. The V gene lost 4 bases and the J gene lost 6 bases, with 9 bases spanning the gap.

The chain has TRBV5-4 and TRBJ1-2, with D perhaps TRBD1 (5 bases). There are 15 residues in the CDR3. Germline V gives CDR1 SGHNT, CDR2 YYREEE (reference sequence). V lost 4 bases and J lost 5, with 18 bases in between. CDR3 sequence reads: CASSPAGQGGYGYTF. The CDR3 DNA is TGTGCCAGCAGCCCGGCGGGGCAGGGCGGGTATGGCTACACCTTC.

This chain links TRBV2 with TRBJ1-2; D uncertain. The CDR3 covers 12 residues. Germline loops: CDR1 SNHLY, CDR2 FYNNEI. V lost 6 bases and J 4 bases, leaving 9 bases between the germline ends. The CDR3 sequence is CASSRASYGYTF. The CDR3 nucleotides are TGTGCCAGCAGCCGGGCCTCCTATGGCTACACCTTC.

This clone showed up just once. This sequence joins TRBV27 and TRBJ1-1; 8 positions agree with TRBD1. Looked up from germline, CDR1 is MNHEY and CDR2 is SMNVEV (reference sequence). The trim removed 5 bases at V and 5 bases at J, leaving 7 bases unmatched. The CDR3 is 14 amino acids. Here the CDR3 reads CASSLDRVRTEAFF. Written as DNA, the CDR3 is TGTGCCAGCAGTCTGGACAGGGTAAGGACTGAAGCTTTCTTT.

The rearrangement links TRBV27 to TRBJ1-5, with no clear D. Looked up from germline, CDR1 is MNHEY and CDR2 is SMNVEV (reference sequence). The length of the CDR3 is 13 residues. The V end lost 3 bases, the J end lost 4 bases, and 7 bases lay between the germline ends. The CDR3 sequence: CASSFRGNQPQHF. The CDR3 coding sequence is TGTGCCAGCAGTTTTCGGGGAAATCAGCCCCAGCATTTT.

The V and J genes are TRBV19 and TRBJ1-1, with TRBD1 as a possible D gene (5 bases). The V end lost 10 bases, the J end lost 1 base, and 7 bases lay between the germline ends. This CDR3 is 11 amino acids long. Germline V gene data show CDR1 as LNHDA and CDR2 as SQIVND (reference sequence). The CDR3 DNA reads TGTGCCACCCAGGGGAACACTGAAGCTTTCTTT. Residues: CATQGNTEAFF.

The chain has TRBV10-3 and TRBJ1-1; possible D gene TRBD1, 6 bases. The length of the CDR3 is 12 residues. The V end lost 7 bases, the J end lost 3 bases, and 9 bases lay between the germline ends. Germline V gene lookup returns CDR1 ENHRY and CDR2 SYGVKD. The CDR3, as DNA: TGTGCCATCAAGAGGGGGGACACTGAAGCTTTCTTT. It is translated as CAIKRGDTEAFF.

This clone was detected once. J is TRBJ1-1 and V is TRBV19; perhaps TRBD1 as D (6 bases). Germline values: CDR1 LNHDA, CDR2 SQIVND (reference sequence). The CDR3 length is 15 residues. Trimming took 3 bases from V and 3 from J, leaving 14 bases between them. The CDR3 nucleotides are TGTGCCAGTAGTATTAGAACAGGGCCACACACTGAAGCTTTCTTT. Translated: CASSIRTGPHTEAFF.

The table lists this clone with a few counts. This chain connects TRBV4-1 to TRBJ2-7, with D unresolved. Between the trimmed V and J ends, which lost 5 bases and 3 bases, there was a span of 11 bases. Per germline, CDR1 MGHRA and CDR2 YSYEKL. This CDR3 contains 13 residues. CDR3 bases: TGCGCCAGCAGCTTCCACGGCAGCTACGAGCAGTACTTC. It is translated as CASSFHGSYEQYF.

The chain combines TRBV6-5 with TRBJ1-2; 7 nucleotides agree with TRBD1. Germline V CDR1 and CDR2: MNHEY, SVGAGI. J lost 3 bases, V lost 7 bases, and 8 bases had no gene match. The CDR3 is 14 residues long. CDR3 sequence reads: CASTRPDRDYGYTF. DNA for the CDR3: TGTGCCAGCACCCGCCCTGACAGGGACTATGGCTACACCTTC.

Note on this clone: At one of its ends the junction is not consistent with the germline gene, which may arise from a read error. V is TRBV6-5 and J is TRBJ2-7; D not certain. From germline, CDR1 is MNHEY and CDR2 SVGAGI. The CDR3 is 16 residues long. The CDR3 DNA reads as TGTGCCAGCAGTTACGAGAGGTCTTTAGCCGGTTACGCGCAGTACTTC. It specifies CASSYERSLAGYAQYF.

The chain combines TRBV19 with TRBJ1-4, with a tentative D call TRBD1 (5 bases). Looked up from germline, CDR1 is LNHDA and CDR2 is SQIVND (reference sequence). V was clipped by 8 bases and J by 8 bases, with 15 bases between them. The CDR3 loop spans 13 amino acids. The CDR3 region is CASGDQRGEKLFF. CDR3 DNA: TGTGCCAGTGGGGACCAAAGGGGAGAAAAACTGTTTTTT.

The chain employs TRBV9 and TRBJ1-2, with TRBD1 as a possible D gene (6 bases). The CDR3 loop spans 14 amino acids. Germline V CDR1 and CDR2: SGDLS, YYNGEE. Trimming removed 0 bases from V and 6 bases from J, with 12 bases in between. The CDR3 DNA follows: TGTGCCAGCAGCGTAGGGGGGCGGATAGATGGCTACACCTTC. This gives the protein CASSVGGRIDGYTF.

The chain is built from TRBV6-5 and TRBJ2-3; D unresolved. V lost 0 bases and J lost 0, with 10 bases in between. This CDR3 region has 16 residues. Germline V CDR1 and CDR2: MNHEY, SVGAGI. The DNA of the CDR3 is TGTGCCAGCAGTTACTCGGGGTACTCTAGCACAGATACGCAGTATTTT. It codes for CASSYSGYSSTDTQYF.

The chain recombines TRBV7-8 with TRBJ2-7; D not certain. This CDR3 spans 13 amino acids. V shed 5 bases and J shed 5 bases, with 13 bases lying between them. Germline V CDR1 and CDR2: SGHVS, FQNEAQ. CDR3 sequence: CASSLSTRDEQYF. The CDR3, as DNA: TGTGCCAGCAGCCTATCGACCCGGGACGAGCAGTACTTC.

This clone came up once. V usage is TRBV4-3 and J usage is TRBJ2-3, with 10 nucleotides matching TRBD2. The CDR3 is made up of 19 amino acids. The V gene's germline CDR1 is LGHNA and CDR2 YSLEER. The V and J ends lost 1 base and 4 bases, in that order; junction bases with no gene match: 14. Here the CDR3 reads CASSQGPSGGGLLADTQYF. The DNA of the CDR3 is TGCGCCAGCAGCCAAGGCCCTAGCGGGGGAGGATTGTTGGCAGATACGCAGTATTTT.

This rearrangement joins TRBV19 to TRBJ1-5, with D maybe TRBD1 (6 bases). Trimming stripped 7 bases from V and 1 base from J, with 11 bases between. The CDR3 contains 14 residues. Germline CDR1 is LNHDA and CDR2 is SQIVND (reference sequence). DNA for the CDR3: TGTGCCAGTACCTTGGGGACAAGCAATCAGCCCCAGCATTTT. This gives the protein CASTLGTSNQPQHF.

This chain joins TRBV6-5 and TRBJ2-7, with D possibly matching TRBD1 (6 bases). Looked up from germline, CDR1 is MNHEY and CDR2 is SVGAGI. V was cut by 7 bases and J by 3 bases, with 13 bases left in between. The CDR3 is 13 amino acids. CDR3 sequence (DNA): TGTGCCAGCACCGCAGGGGCCAACTACGAGCAGTACTTC. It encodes CASTAGANYEQYF.

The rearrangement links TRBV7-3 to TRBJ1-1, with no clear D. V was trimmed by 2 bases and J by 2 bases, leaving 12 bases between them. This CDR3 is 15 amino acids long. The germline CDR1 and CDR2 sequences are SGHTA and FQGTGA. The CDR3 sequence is CASSLAGSKNTEAFF. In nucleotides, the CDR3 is TGTGCCAGCAGCTTAGCCGGGTCGAAAAACACTGAAGCTTTCTTT.

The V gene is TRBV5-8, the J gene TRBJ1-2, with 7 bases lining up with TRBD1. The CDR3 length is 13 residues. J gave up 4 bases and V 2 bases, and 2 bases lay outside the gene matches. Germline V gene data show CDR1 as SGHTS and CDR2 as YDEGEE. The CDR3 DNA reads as TGTGCCAGCAGCTTCGGGACAGCCTATGGCTACACCTTC. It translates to CASSFGTAYGYTF.